This record looks at one T cell receptor beta chain sequence and its context. Its antigen is still unknown. Samples of blood were obtained at baseline, on cycle 4 day 1, and on cycle 7 day 1. The data were taken from a study of OX40 agonist ivuxolimab in advanced cancers. Study context: The study treated patients with ivuxolimab, an agonistic anti-OX40 (CD134) antibody. Head and neck, renal cell, melanoma or hepatocellular carcinoma were the cancers that dose-escalation patients had.

The repertoire was sequenced with immunoSEQ multiplex PCR; TCRdb's copy has only in-frame clones and lacks some. The sample has roughly 18,000 clones, around 87% seen once. The CDR3 is 13 residues long. General study results and limits: Averaging showed that CD8+ T cells had more expanded clones than CD4+ did.

Sample: CD4+ or CD8+ T cells sorted from blood, taken in a trial of the OX40 agonist ivuxolimab. The gene calls are TRBV21-1 and TRBJ1-1. TRBV21-1 is a pseudogene segment. This receptor was obtained from an adult with an advanced solid tumor such as melanoma, head and neck, liver or kidney cancer. The CDR3 spells CASSNYRGAEAFF. CDR3 nucleotide sequence: TGTGCCAGCAGCAACTACCGGGGCGCGGAAGCTTTCTTT.